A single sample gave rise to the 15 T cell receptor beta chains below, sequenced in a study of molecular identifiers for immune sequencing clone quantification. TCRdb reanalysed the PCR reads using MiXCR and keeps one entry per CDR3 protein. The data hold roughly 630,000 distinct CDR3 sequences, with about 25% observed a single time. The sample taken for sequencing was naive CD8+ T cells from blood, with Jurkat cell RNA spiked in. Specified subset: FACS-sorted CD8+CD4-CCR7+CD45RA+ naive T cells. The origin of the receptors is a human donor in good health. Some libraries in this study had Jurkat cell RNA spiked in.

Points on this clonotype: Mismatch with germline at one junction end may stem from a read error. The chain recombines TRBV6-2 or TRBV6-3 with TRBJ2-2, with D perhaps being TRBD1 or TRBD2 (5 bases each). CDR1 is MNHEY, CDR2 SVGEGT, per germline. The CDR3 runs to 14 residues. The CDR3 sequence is CASSYGPGPGEPFF. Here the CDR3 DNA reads TGTGCCAGCAGTTACGGCCCGGGACCCGGGGAGCCGTTTTTT.

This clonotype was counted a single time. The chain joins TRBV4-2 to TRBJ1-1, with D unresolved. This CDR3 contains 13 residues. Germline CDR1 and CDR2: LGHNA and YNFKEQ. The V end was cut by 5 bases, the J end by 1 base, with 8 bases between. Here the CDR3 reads CASSGETNTEAFF. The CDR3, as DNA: TGTGCCAGCAGCGGTGAGACGAACACTGAAGCTTTCTTT.

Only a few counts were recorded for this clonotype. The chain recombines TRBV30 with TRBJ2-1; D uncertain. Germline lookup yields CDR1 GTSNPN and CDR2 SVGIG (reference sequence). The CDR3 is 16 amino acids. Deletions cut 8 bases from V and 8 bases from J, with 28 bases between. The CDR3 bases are TGTGCCGCTGGAGTTGGAGAAGTAAGGGTGGCCGATGAGCAGTTCTTC. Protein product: CAAGVGEVRVADEQFF.

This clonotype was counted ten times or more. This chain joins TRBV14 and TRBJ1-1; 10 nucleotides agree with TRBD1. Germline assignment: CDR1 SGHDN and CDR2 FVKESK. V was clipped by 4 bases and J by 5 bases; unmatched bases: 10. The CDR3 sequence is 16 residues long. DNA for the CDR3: TGTGCCAGCAGCCCCCGGGACAGGGGCCGGTTTACTGAAGCTTTCTTT. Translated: CASSPRDRGRFTEAFF. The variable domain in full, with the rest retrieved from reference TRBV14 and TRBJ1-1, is EAGVTQFPSHSVIEKGQTVTLRCDPISGHDNLYWYRRVMGKEIKFLLHFVKESKQDESGMPNNRFLAERTGGTYSTLKVQPAELEDSGVYFCASSPRDRGRFTEAFFGQGTRLTVV.

CDR3 residues: CASTPEITDTQYF. The CDR3 nucleotides are TGTGCCAGCACCCCGGAGATCACAGATACGCAGTATTTT. V usage is TRBV12-3 or TRBV12-4 and J usage is TRBJ2-3; unclear D gene. This CDR3 region has 13 residues. Trimming took off 7 bases at V and 2 bases at J, with 10 bases between the two ends.

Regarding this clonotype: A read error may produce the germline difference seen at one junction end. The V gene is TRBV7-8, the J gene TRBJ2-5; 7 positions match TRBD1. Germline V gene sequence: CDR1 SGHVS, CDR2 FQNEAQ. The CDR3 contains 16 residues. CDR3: CASSRKRQGMGEIQYF. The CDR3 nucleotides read TGTGCCAGCAGCCGGAAGCGACAGGGTATGGGGGAGATCCAGTACTTC.

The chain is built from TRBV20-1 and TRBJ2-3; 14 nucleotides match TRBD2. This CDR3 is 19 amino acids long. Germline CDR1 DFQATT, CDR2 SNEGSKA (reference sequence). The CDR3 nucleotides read TGCGGTGTAGAAGAAACCGGGACTAGCGGGAGATGGATCGGGGATACGCAGTATTTT. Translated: CGVEETGTSGRWIGDTQYF.

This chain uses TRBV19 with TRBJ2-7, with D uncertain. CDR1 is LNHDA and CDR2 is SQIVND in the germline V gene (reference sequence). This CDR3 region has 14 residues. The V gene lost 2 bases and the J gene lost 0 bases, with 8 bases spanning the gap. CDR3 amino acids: CASSIMESSYEQYF. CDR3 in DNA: TGTGCCAGTAGTATAATGGAGAGCTCCTACGAGCAGTACTTC.

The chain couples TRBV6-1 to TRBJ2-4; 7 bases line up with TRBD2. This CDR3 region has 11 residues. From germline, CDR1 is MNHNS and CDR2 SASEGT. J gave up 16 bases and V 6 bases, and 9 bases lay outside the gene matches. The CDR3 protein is CASRAGLDFYF. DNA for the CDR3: TGTGCCAGCAGAGCGGGACTCGACTTTTACTTC.

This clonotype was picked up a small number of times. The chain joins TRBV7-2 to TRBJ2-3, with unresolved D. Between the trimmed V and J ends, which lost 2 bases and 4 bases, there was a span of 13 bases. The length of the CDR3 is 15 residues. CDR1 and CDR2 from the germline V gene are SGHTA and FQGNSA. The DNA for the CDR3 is TGTGCCAGCAGCTTACTCGGAAGGTACGCAGATACGCAGTATTTT. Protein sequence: CASSLLGRYADTQYF.

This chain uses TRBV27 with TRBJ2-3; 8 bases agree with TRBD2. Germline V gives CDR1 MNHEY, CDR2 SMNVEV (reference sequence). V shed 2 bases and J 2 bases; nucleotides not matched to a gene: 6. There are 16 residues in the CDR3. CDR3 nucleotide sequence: TGTGCCAGCAGTTTAGGAGCGGGGGAATTCACAGATACGCAGTATTTT. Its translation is CASSLGAGEFTDTQYF.

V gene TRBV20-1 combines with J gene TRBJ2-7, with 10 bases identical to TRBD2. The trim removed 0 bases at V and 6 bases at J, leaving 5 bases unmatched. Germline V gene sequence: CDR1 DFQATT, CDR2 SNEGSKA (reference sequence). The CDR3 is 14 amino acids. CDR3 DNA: TGCAGTGCTAGAGATATAGCGGGAGGCTCCGAGCAGTACTTC. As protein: CSARDIAGGSEQYF.

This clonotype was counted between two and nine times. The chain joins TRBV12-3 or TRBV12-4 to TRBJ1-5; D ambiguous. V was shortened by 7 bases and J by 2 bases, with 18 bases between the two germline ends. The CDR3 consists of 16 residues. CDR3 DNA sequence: TGTGCCAGCACCGAATCTCACGAGGGAGGCAATCAGCCCCAGCATTTT. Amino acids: CASTESHEGGNQPQHF.

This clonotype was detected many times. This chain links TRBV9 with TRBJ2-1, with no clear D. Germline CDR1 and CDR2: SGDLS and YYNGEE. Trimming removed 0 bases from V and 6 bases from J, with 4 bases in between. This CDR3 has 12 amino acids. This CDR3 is CASSVESNEQFF. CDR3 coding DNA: TGTGCCAGCAGCGTAGAATCCAATGAGCAGTTCTTC.

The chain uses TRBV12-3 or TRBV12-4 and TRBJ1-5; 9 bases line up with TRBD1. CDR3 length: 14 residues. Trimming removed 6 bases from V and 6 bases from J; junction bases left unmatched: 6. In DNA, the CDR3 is TGTGCCAGCAGACTACAGGGGGCGAGTCAGCCCCAGCATTTT. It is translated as CASRLQGASQPQHF.